The rows below give T cell receptor beta chains drawn from one sample of a study of T-cell reconstitution after alpha-beta-depleted transplantation in children. MiXCR, applied by TCRdb to the PCR reads, yields one record per CDR3 protein. The table has around 580,000 distinct CDR3 sequences, more than 20% seen once. The source material was PBMCs, mostly from graft donor cells, sampled 360 days after TCRalphabeta/CD19-depleted stem cell transplant. These receptors came from a boy younger than two who had a stem cell transplant for acute myeloid leukemia, so the T cells may come from the graft donor. The CDR3 runs from the conserved cysteine through the conserved F or W. The D gene is left open where the match is weak. Rows may omit the clone size; those that give it use once, few, many or a size class.

V: TRBV12-1; D: -; size: -; J: TRBJ2-2; CDR3: CASSFGRGANTGELFF; DNA: -
V: TRBV20-1; D: -; size: many; J: TRBJ2-7; CDR3: CSAQGPYSYEQYF; DNA: TGCAGTGCCCAGGGACCGTACTCCTACGAGCAGTACTTC
V: TRBV12-3/TRBV12-4; D: -; size: many; J: TRBJ1-6; CDR3: CATGLPLHF; DNA: TGTGCCACCGGGTTGCCCCTCCACTTT
V: TRBV18; D: -; size: -; J: TRBJ2-1; CDR3: CASSPIQSGNEQFF; DNA: TGTGCCAGCTCACCCATACAGAGCGGTAATGAGCAGTTCTTC
V: TRBV4-3; D: -; size: many; J: TRBJ1-1; CDR3: CASSQFRGSEAFF; DNA: TGCGCCAGCAGCCAATTTCGCGGCTCTGAAGCTTTCTTT
V: TRBV11-2; D: -; size: many; J: TRBJ2-5; CDR3: CASSKRGAGAETQYF; DNA: TGTGCCAGCAGCAAACGGGGGGCGGGTGCGGAGACCCAGTACTTC
V: TRBV29-1; D: -; size: many; J: TRBJ1-2; CDR3: CSVAARVLVSGYTF; DNA: TGCAGCGTTGCGGCAAGGGTTCTAGTCTCAGGCTACACCTTC
V: TRBV4-3; D: -; size: -; J: TRBJ1-4; CDR3: CASSQGPLGEKLFF; DNA: TGCGCCAGCAGCCAAGGCCCCCTAGGTGAAAAACTGTTTTTT
V: TRBV5-1; D: TRBD1; size: -; J: TRBJ1-1; CDR3: CASTPAGTGPLSEAFF; DNA: TGCGCCAGCACCCCGGCCGGGACAGGGCCTCTTTCCGAAGCTTTCTTT
V: TRBV12-3/TRBV12-4; D: TRBD2; size: few; J: TRBJ2-2; CDR3: CASRLGGTTSPRTGELFF; DNA: TGTGCCAGCAGACTCGGAGGGACGACTAGCCCGAGGACCGGGGAGCTGTTTTTT
V: TRBV20-1; D: TRBD2; size: few; J: TRBJ2-5; CDR3: CSALGTSGGSQETQYF; DNA: TGCAGTGCCCTGGGGACTAGCGGGGGGTCTCAAGAGACCCAGTACTTC
V: TRBV14; D: -; size: few; J: TRBJ1-5; CDR3: CASSGPFGRADINQPQHF; DNA: TGTGCCAGCAGTGGCCCGTTTGGGAGGGCAGACATCAATCAGCCCCAGCATTTT
V: TRBV3-1; D: -; size: many; J: TRBJ2-3; CDR3: CASSQERYPTQYF; DNA: TGTGCCAGCAGCCAAGAAAGGTACCCTACGCAGTATTTT
V: TRBV28; D: -; size: -; J: TRBJ2-3; CDR3: CASSSPDAPRDQYF; DNA: TGTGCCAGCAGTTCCCCGGACGCCCCGCGGGATCAGTATTTT
V: TRBV20-1; D: -; size: -; J: TRBJ1-1; CDR3: CSARSGGFGAEAFF; DNA: TGCAGTGCTAGATCCGGTGGGTTCGGCGCTGAAGCTTTCTTT
V: TRBV5-1; D: -; size: few; J: TRBJ1-6; CDR3: CASSSGSAKNSPLHF; DNA: TGCGCCAGCAGCTCAGGGTCAGCGAAGAATTCACCCCTCCACTTT